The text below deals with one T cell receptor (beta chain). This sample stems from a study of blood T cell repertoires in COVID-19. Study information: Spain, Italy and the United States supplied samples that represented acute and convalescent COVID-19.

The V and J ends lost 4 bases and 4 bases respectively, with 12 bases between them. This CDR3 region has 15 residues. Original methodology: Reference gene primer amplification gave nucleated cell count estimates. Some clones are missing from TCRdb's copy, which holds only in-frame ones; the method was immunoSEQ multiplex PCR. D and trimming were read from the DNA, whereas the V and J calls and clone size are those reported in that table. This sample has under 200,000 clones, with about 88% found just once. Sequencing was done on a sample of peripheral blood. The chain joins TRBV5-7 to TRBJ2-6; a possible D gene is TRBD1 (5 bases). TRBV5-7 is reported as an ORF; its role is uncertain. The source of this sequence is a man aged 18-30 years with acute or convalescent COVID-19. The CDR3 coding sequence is TGTGCCAGCAGCGGGGCGATTCAGGGGGCCAACGTCCTGACTTTC. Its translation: CASSGAIQGANVLTF.